This T cell receptor (beta chain) stems from a study of CD8+ T cells in alopecia areata. Study summary: Once tofacitinib had been taken for 6 to 18 months, 6 months off drug followed. Study-level points and caveats: When scalp samples are sequenced, resident alphabeta T cells of normal skin are also captured.

The CDR3 extends over 12 amino acids. Germline V gene lookup returns CDR1 SGHRS and CDR2 YFSETQ. V was shortened by 3 bases and J by 11 bases, with 14 bases between the two germline ends. As regards this clone: Antigen: not known.

Following extraction, RNA underwent reverse transcription to cDNA, which served as the sequencing template. The assay was immunoSEQ multiplex PCR, and TCRdb's table has in-frame clones only and misses some. In the table there are some 130,000 clones, roughly three fifths of which are singletons. The receptor was derived from a human donor with alopecia areata. This chain links TRBV5-1 with TRBJ1-1, with D maybe TRBD1 (6 bases). The specimen was CD4+ T cells sorted from blood, collected at week 0. The CDR3 here is CASSWEGGGAFF. The CDR3 region has the DNA TGCGCCAGCAGCTGGGAGGGGGGAGGTGCTTTCTTT.